A single sample is the source of the 14 T cell receptor beta chains below, sequenced in a study of CD8 T cells in Susac syndrome. The RNA input was about 0.45 to 1 ug, and it was reverse transcribed with random hexamers. MiXCR, applied by TCRdb to the immunoSEQ multiplex PCR reads, yields one record per CDR3 protein. The profile shows about 430,000 distinct CDR3 sequences, approximately 89% of them singletons. Sequencing was performed on CD8+ T cells from PBMCs. These receptors came from a human donor with multiple sclerosis.

DNA of the CDR3: TGTGCCAGCAGCTTAGGGACAGGGGGCCTAGCGGACAATGAGCAGTTCTTC. Protein product: CASSLGTGGLADNEQFF. The chain carries TRBV5-4 and TRBJ2-1; 12 bases agree with TRBD1. V dropped 2 bases and J dropped 5; count of bases not matched to a gene: 8. The CDR3 totals 17 residues. Germline CDR1 and CDR2: SGHNT and YYREEE (reference sequence). The full variable domain, its missing parts supplied by reference TRBV5-4 and TRBJ2-1, is ETGVTQSPTHLIKTRGQQVTLRCSSQSGHNTVSWYQQALGQGPQFIFQYYREEENGRGNFPPRFSGLQFPNYSSELNVNALELDDSALYLCASSLGTGGLADNEQFFGPGTRLTVL.

This chain's CDR3 is CASSKLAGGTYEQYF. The CDR3 DNA is TGTGCCAGCAGCAAACTAGCGGGGGGTACCTACGAGCAGTACTTC. The chain uses TRBV5-4 and TRBJ2-7; 12 bases agree with TRBD2. From germline, CDR1 is SGHNT and CDR2 YYREEE (reference sequence). V trimming: 4 bases; J trimming: 2 bases; junction bases outside the gene matches: 4. CDR3 length: 15 amino acids.

This clonotype has a handful of counts. DNA of the CDR3: TGTGCCAGCAGCTTAGTCGGCAGAGGGGCCGGGGAGCTGTTTTTT. Protein sequence: CASSLVGRGAGELFF. V and J are TRBV7-2 and TRBJ2-2, with D perhaps assigned TRBD1 or TRBD2 (5 bases each). Trimming removed 1 base at V and 6 bases at J, with 12 bases between. The germline CDR1 and CDR2 sequences are SGHTA and FQGNSA. The CDR3 has 15 amino acids. Combining the CDR3 with reference TRBV7-2 and TRBJ2-2 gives the whole variable domain GAGVSQSPSNKVTEKGKDVELRCDPISGHTALYWYRQSLGQGLEFLIYFQGNSAPDKSGLPSDRFSAERTGGSVSTLTIQRTQQEDSAVYLCASSLVGRGAGELFFGEGSRLTVL.

The chain is built from TRBV7-9 and TRBJ2-7; D gene unclear. The CDR3 runs to 11 residues. Per germline, CDR1 SEHNR and CDR2 FQNEAQ (reference sequence). V was trimmed by 6 bases and J by 4 bases, leaving 7 bases between them. The CDR3 region has the DNA TGTGCCAGCAGATCAGAATACGAGCAGTACTTC. It translates to CASRSEYEQYF.

This chain uses TRBV7-3 with TRBJ1-1, with a tentative D call TRBD1 (6 bases). Trimming removed 2 bases at V and 5 bases at J, with 12 bases between. The CDR3 contains 14 residues. CDR1 is SGHTA, CDR2 FQGTGA, per germline. CDR3 protein: CASSLAGGHTEAFF. The CDR3 DNA sequence: TGTGCCAGCAGCTTAGCTGGGGGCCATACTGAAGCTTTCTTT. The variable domain in full, with the rest retrieved from reference TRBV7-3 and TRBJ1-1, is GAGVSQTPSNKVTEKGKYVELRCDPISGHTALYWYRQSLGQGPEFLIYFQGTGAADDSGLPNDRFFAVRPEGSVSTLKIQRTERGDSAVYLCASSLAGGHTEAFFGQGTRLTVV.

The DNA for the CDR3 is TGCGCCAGCAGCCAACTACCCTCGAATGACTATGGCTACACCTTC. It is translated as CASSQLPSNDYGYTF. The chain combines TRBV4-1 with TRBJ1-2; D is unclear. Between the trimmed V and J ends, which lost 2 bases and 3 bases, there was a span of 13 bases. This CDR3 contains 15 residues. Germline values: CDR1 MGHRA, CDR2 YSYEKL.

The chain carries TRBV24-1 and TRBJ2-1; weak D call: TRBD2 (6 bases). The germline V gene has CDR1 KGHDR and CDR2 SFDVKD. The CDR3 loop spans 15 amino acids. Trimming left V 3 bases short and J 8 bases short, with 16 bases between. Here the CDR3 reads CATSDRRLGYDEQFF. DNA for the CDR3: TGTGCCACCAGTGATCGAAGACTAGGTTACGATGAGCAGTTCTTC.

CDR3 protein: CASSYTGTGTYEQYF. In DNA, the CDR3 is TGTGCCAGCAGTTATACCGGGACAGGAACCTACGAGCAGTACTTC. This chain uses TRBV6-5 with TRBJ2-7; 8 bases are shared with TRBD1. Germline CDR1 is MNHEY and CDR2 is SVGAGI. The CDR3 is 15 residues long. J lost 2 bases, V lost 3 bases, and 6 bases had no gene match.

The V call is TRBV20-1, the J call TRBJ2-2; maybe TRBD2 (7 bases). Per germline, CDR1 DFQATT and CDR2 SNEGSKA (reference sequence). Trimming removed 0 bases from V and 3 bases from J, with 17 bases in between. The CDR3 extends over 17 amino acids. The CDR3: CSARDPLAGAHTGELFF. Here the CDR3 DNA reads TGCAGTGCTAGAGATCCCCTGGCGGGGGCCCACACCGGGGAGCTGTTTTTT.

This sequence joins TRBV6-2 or TRBV6-3 and TRBJ2-7, with a possible D match to TRBD1 (5 bases). The CDR3 totals 14 residues. Germline V CDR1 and CDR2: MNHEY, SVGEGT. V dropped 6 bases and J dropped 3 bases, with 15 bases sitting between them. The CDR3 loop is CASRGQMPFYEQYF. The CDR3, as DNA: TGTGCCAGCAGAGGACAAATGCCTTTCTACGAGCAGTACTTC.

The CDR3 DNA sequence: TGTGCCAGCAGTGACTTATTAGGGTTTTACAATGAGCAGTTCTTC. This gives the protein CASSDLLGFYNEQFF. The J gene is TRBJ2-1, the V gene TRBV6-1; D not resolved. The germline V gene has CDR1 MNHNS and CDR2 SASEGT. This CDR3 comprises 15 residues. Between the trimmed V and J ends, which lost 3 bases and 4 bases, there was a span of 13 bases.

This chain's CDR3 is CASSLRSETDYEQYF. The CDR3 nucleotides read TGTGCCAGCAGCTTGAGATCCGAGACAGACTACGAGCAGTACTTC. This sequence joins TRBV11-2 and TRBJ2-7; D is possibly TRBD1 (5 bases). Deletions cut 3 bases from V and 3 bases from J, with 15 bases between. The V gene's germline CDR1 is SGHAT and CDR2 FQNNGV. This CDR3 has 15 amino acids.

This chain uses TRBV7-4 with TRBJ1-1, with no clear D. This CDR3 has 13 residues. CDR1 is SGHVT and CDR2 is SQSDAQ in the germline V gene. Trimming stripped 8 bases from V and 5 bases from J, with 15 bases between. CDR3 amino acids: CASRRGIGTEAFF. The CDR3 DNA reads TGTGCCAGCCGACGAGGGATCGGGACTGAAGCTTTCTTT.

This chain links TRBV2 with TRBJ2-7, with unresolved D. There are 13 residues in the CDR3. Germline CDR1 is SNHLY and CDR2 is FYNNEI. Trimming removed 8 bases from V and 4 bases from J, with 15 bases in between. The CDR3 is CASVGGDDYEQYF. CDR3 in DNA: TGTGCCAGCGTGGGCGGAGACGATTACGAGCAGTACTTC.